The 10 T cell receptor delta chains below all came from one sample that was sequenced in a study of gamma-delta T cells after stem cell transplantation. TCRdb re-called the RT-PCR reads through CATT. The table shows more than 800 delta-chain clones, with under 1.5% occurring only once. Sequenced sample: gamma-delta T cells. Source of these receptors: a human donor. It is not recorded whose cells these are; they may come from a transplant donor.

This clone is classed as large. V is TRDV2 and J is TRDJ1; the D gene is possibly TRDD3 (6 bases). The CDR3 consists of 15 residues. Trimming cost V 0 bases and J 1 base, with 11 bases left between them. CDR1 GEAIGNYY and CDR2 EKD come from the germline V gene. The CDR3 reads CACDTVGGPTDKLIF. The CDR3, as DNA: TGTGCCTGTGACACCGTAGGGGGACCCACCGATAAACTCATCTTT.

A note on this clone: The protein in TCRdb stems from a much larger clone and differs at residue 3 from this DNA's translation, likely a read error; here the protein is translated from the DNA. The V and J genes are TRDV2 and TRDJ1, with 13 bases matching TRDD3. The CDR3 runs 20 residues. Germline CDR1 GEAIGNYY, CDR2 EKD. The CDR3 DNA sequence: TGTGCCCGTGACGCCGTACTGGGGGATACGCAAAATCACCACACCGATAAACTCATCTTT. Amino acids: CARDAVLGDTQNHHTDKLIF.

In the case of this clone: A far bigger clonotype differs at one base, so this is likely a read error. This chain connects TRDV2 to TRDJ1, with a possible D match to TRDD3 (6 bases). Germline V lookup: CDR1 GEAIGNYY, CDR2 EKD. V lost 1 base, J lost 4 bases, and 33 bases lay in between. CDR3 length equals 21 residues. The CDR3 loop is CACDTVKFDGGPMGYIDKLIF. CDR3 nucleotide sequence: TGTGCCTGTGACACAGTAAAGTTCGATGGGGGCCCCATGGGGTACATCGATAAACTCATCTTT.

As to this clone: The TCRdb protein, from a much larger clone, departs from this DNA's translation at residue 9, likely by read error; the protein shown derives from the DNA. V gene TRDV2 combines with J gene TRDJ1, with D tentatively TRDD3 (6 bases). The CDR3 runs 15 residues. Trimming took 0 bases from V and 1 from J, leaving 11 bases between them. Germline V gene sequence: CDR1 GEAIGNYY, CDR2 EKD. For the CDR3, the DNA is TGTGCCTGTGACACCGTAGGGGGAACCACCGATAAACTCATCTTT. Translating it yields CACDTVGGTTDKLIF.

The table lists this clone with a few counts. This sequence may be a read error, since a much larger clone differs from it by one base. This chain uses TRDV2 with TRDJ1; 9 positions match TRDD3. CDR1 is GEAIGNYY, CDR2 EKD, per germline. The length of the CDR3 is 20 residues. The CDR3 loop reads CARDPLGGWGIPLRTDKLIF. In DNA form, the CDR3 reads TGTGCCCGTGACCCCCTGGGGGGCTGGGGGATTCCCTTAAGGACCGATAAACTCATCTTT.

By sample fraction, this clone is medium-sized. The likely explanation is a read error, given a far larger clone one base away. The chain couples TRDV2 to TRDJ1, with D possibly being TRDD3 (6 bases). Germline values: CDR1 GEAIGNYY, CDR2 EKD. CDR3 length: 17 amino acids. V was pared by 3 bases and J by 1 base, with 20 bases between. The CDR3 loop reads CACDAVVRGSSTDKLIF. In nucleotides, the CDR3 is TGTGCCTGTGACGCCGTCGTTAGGGGATCCAGCACCGATAAACTCATCTTT.

Comments on this clone: Given a much more abundant clone one base away, this may be a read error. At the DNA level, this CDR3 is encoded by other sequences in the same sample as well. V gene TRDV2 combines with J gene TRDJ1; TRDD3 matches 9 bases. This CDR3 is 18 amino acids long. The trim removed 3 bases at V and 2 bases at J, leaving 15 bases unmatched. Germline V CDR1 and CDR2: GEAIGNYY, EKD. CDR3: CACDSLRPTGGLTDKLIF. CDR3 DNA sequence: TGTGCCTGTGACTCACTACGGCCTACTGGGGGACTTACCGATAAACTCATCTTT.

This clone has more than one count but fewer than ten. A read error is likely here: a far larger clone is one base away. Other DNA sequences from this sample encode an identical CDR3 as well. The V call is TRDV2, the J call TRDJ1, with 12 nucleotides matching TRDD3. With 0 bases clipped from V and 1 base from J, the junction kept 11 bases outside the gene matches. The germline CDR1 and CDR2 sequences are GEAIGNYY and EKD. The CDR3 runs to 19 residues. The CDR3 reads CACDTLLGDTPTGTDKLIF. CDR3 nucleotides: TGTGCCTGTGACACCTTACTGGGGGATACACCTACGGGCACCGATAAACTCATCTTT.

This clone was observed a handful of times. For this DNA, TCRdb reports the protein of a much larger clone, which diverges at residue 3, most likely from a read error; the protein presented here is translated directly from the DNA. The J gene is TRDJ3, the V gene TRDV2, with TRDD3 matching over 10 bases. The CDR3 contains 20 residues. CDR1 is GEAIGNYY and CDR2 is EKD in the germline V gene. The CDR3 DNA sequence: TGTGCCCGTGACATCGTACTGGGGGATTCCTACTCCTGGGACACCCGACAGATGTTTTTC. The encoded protein is CARDIVLGDSYSWDTRQMFF.

This clone has a handful of counts. The TCRdb record carries a much larger clone's protein, which differs from this DNA's translation at residue 10; a read error is the likely cause, and the protein listed here is the DNA translation. The rearrangement links TRDV1 to TRDJ1, with 13 bases lining up with TRDD3. The V and J ends lost 3 bases and 5 bases, in that order; junction bases with no gene match: 18. The germline CDR1 and CDR2 sequences are TSWWSYY and QGS. There are 20 residues in the CDR3. DNA of the CDR3: TGTGCTCTTGGGGACTTTCCTACCCTGCACTGGGGGATACGCGGAGATAAACTCATCTTT. It yields the protein CALGDFPTLHWGIRGDKLIF.